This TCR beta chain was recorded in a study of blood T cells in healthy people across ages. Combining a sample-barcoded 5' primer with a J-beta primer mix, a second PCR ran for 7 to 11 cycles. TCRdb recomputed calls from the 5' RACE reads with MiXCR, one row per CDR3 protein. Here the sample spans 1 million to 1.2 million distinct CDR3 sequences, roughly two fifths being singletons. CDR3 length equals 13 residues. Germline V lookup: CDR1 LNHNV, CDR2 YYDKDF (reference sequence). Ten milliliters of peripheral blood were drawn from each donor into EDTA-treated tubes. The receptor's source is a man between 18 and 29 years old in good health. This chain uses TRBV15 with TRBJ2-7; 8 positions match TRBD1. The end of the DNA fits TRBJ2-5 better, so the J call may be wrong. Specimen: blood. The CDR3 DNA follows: TGTGCCACCAGCAGAGCCAGGGGGCAGACCCAGTACTTC. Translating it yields CATSRARGQTQYF.